This TCR beta chain was sequenced in a study of identical twins. TCRdb re-called the 5' RACE reads through MiXCR, storing one row per CDR3 protein. The sample lists 650,000 to 750,000 distinct CDR3 sequences, over 20% seen once, with 4.3% in the top ten. The CDR3 is 11 amino acids. CDR1 and CDR2 from the germline V gene are MNHNS and SASEGT. V was cut by 6 bases and J by 5 bases, with 7 bases left in between. In this sample, this clonotype turned up once. These data also featured in a second study, about T cells expressing NK-cell markers.

The clonotype originates from a woman aged 18-29 years in good health. The sample was PBMCs. The chain is built from TRBV6-1 and TRBJ1-2, with D unclear. CDR3 in amino acids: CASRFDYGYTF. The DNA of the CDR3 is TGTGCCAGCAGGTTCGATTATGGCTACACCTTC.